Reported below is one T cell receptor beta chain. This clonotype was counted ten times or more. It has no known antigen specificity. Per-base qualities were not stored, and no clone one base away is much larger. cDNA synthesis used template-switch 5'RACE with a primer carrying a 10-nucleotide random unique molecular identifier tagging each TCR transcript. Each sequencing run produced over 170 million TCR-beta sequences covering 15-18 subjects. The RNeasy kit was used to extract total RNA. The KAPA Real-time Library Amplification kit was used to amplify TCR-beta VDJ regions with primers targeting the TCR constant region and the 5'RACE anchor. A first PCR added sample indexes and Illumina adaptors, and a second PCR then raised library yield. The roughly 650 bp TCR product was size-selected on a 2% E-gel SizeSelection system after Ampure bead purification. Before pooling, libraries had their quality checked on a Bioanalyzer, their concentration measured with Qubit, and their quantity determined with the Kapa Library Quantification kit. An Illumina HiSeq 2500 sequenced the libraries paired-end 2 x 150 bp. To increase sequence diversity, roughly 24-30% phiX was spiked into each library pool. The authors' analysis ran thus. Quality-filtered reads were processed with the UMI-based MiGEC pipeline, and over 75% of raw TCR sequences were removed by the MiGEC pipeline during error correction. VDJ genes were aligned to IMGT germline references, and each clonotype was defined by a unique CDR3 amino acid sequence together with V-J genes. Clonal expansion, Shannon diversity and CDR3 relatedness (CalcPairwiseDistances, ClusterSamples) were evaluated with VDJtools, and phylogenetic trees were built with CLCbio workbench. Clones with at least 8 unique UMIs were defined as expanded, with this threshold being based on coefficient-of-variation modelling across technical triplicates. TCRdb reran the public reads through fastp at Q25 and MiXCR, keeping productive beta chains. Rows with a matching CDR3 protein are joined into one entry that keeps the most common DNA and genes. For this entry, the V and J calls and clone size follow TCRdb and not the study's own pipeline. In this sample the table shows almost 85,000 distinct CDR3 sequences, 2.6% of which occur a single time. In total, the top ten clones hold 0.9% to 1.4% of the sample.

This sample is drawn from a study of neurological immune-mediated disorders (dated by TCRdb to the late 2010s). Background on the whole study: Among the approximately 34 multiple sclerosis patients, relapsing-remitting MS accounted for around 30 and secondary progressive MS accounted for 3. The roughly 100 TCR-beta libraries covered PBMC samples along with longitudinal samples, technical triplicates, and paired sorted CD4+ and CD8+ T-cell subsets. Using UMI-based sequencing, the study compared peripheral blood TCR-beta repertoires from patients with HTLV-I-associated myelopathy (HAM/TSP), patients with multiple sclerosis, and healthy controls. Of the roughly 68 subjects in the cohort, about 14 were HAM/TSP patients, roughly 35 were multiple sclerosis patients, and some 20 were healthy controls.

For the unsorted PBMC libraries, 2 million PBMCs were stored in RNAlater at -80 degrees C until RNA extraction and were used to generate the libraries. The multiple sclerosis patients were enrolled in a US clinical protocol that evaluated disease progression with magnetic resonance imaging. Peripheral blood underwent Ficoll-Hypaque density gradient centrifugation to isolate PBMCs, which were then cryopreserved in liquid nitrogen. What the work shows at the level of the full study, not this receptor alone: Repertoires from 18 of 34 MS patients were grouped by phylogenetic analysis into a cluster of related CDR3 sequences, suggesting a possible repertoire-level signature. TCR clonal expansion was greatest in HAM/TSP patients and smallest in MS patients, who ranked below even healthy controls. No association of the MS cluster with clinical or MRI features was observed, and the need for larger cohorts was stated by the authors. No identical CDR3 amino acid sequences were shared among expanded clones across subjects, suggesting private TCR-beta repertoires in all groups.

The germline V gene encodes CDR1 SGHRS and CDR2 YFSETQ. Deletion took 6 bases off V and 10 bases off J, with a span of 14 bases between the germline ends. Reading from cysteine to phenylalanine, the CDR3 counts 13 amino acids. Here the CDR3 DNA is all that survives: 39 bases in frame from base 1. The clonotype comes from a woman in her 30s with multiple sclerosis. The chain links TRBV5-1 with TRBJ1-6; the D gene identity is not certain. Sequencing was carried out using PBMCs. CDR3 region: CASTLSRESPLHF. The base sequence is TGCGCCAGCACCCTGTCAAGGGAGTCACCCCTCCACTTT.